This is a list of T cell receptor beta chains from one sample in a study of T cell repertoires in cytomegalovirus infection. In TCRdb, the reads were re-called with MiXCR into one record per CDR3 protein. The sample records about 830,000 distinct CDR3 sequences, around a third being singletons. Their target antigens are unknown. Sequencing was performed on cultured CD8+ T cells from PBMCs, taken from culture after CMV antigen stimulation. Source of these receptors: a human donor in good health (CMV status not recorded). Some clones in this sample may be carry-over from other donors' samples. Both conserved end residues are part of each CDR3. A D gene is named only where the DNA matches it firmly. A clone size is listed for some rows: how often the clone was seen (once, few, many), or a class if it is expanded.

clone size	J gene	V gene	D gene	CDR3 protein	CDR3 DNA
-	TRBJ2-1	TRBV6-2/TRBV6-3	-	CASTTWDLGEQFF	TGTGCCAGCACCACCTGGGATTTGGGTGAGCAGTTCTTC
-	TRBJ2-7	TRBV11-2	TRBD1	CASSQWDRVVGEQYF	TGTGCCAGCAGCCAGTGGGACAGGGTGGTGGGCGAGCAGTACTTC
-	TRBJ1-1	TRBV19	-	CASTPNRAQVEAFF	TGTGCCAGTACCCCCAACAGGGCCCAGGTTGAAGCTTTCTTT
-	TRBJ1-5	TRBV12-3/TRBV12-4	-	CASSPTWGNQPQHF	TGTGCCAGCAGTCCGACCTGGGGCAATCAGCCCCAGCATTTT
many	TRBJ2-2	TRBV7-3	-	CASSTNTGELFF	TGTGCCAGCAGCACAAACACCGGGGAGCTGTTTTTT
-	TRBJ2-2	TRBV7-8	-	CASSLVVLGSTPVTGELFF	TGTGCCAGCAGCTTAGTAGTATTAGGGTCTACACCCGTCACCGGGGAGCTGTTTTTT
-	TRBJ2-4	TRBV24-1	TRBD1	CATSDGRQGMSKNIQYF	TGTGCCACCAGTGACGGTAGACAGGGGATGTCCAAAAACATTCAGTACTTC
-	TRBJ1-4	TRBV10-3	TRBD1	CASWDGQEGEKLFF	TGTGCCTCATGGGATGGACAGGAGGGCGAAAAACTGTTTTTT
-	TRBJ2-4	TRBV7-9	-	CASSPRDDLRNIQYF	TGTGCCAGCAGCCCCCGGGACGACTTGCGGAACATTCAGTACTTC
-	TRBJ2-3	TRBV12-3/TRBV12-4	TRBD2	CAISPGGGDADTQYF	TGTGCCATTTCTCCGGGGGGGGGAGACGCAGATACGCAGTATTTT
-	TRBJ1-1	TRBV10-3	TRBD1	CAIKTGGHLYTEAFF	TGTGCCATCAAAACAGGGGGCCATTTATATACTGAAGCTTTCTTT
few	TRBJ2-1	TRBV7-2	-	CASSSPGGEEPYNEQFF	TGTGCCAGCAGCTCCCCTGGGGGAGAGGAACCCTACAATGAGCAGTTCTTC
few	TRBJ2-1	TRBV7-3	-	CASSPLYTSYNEQFF	TGTGCCAGCAGCCCCCTTTATACGTCCTACAATGAGCAGTTCTTC
-	TRBJ2-1	TRBV5-6	-	CASSFRGTPYNEQFF	TGTGCCAGCAGCTTTAGGGGCACCCCCTACAATGAGCAGTTCTTC
-	TRBJ2-1	TRBV7-9	-	CASSFRASRANEQFF	TGTGCCAGCAGCTTTCGGGCTAGTCGAGCAAATGAGCAGTTCTTC
few	TRBJ2-6	TRBV4-3	-	CASSQERVGRSGANVLTF	TGCGCCAGCAGCCAAGAGAGGGTCGGACGCTCTGGGGCCAACGTCCTGACTTTC
-	TRBJ1-1	TRBV27	-	CASNTLGAEAFF	TGTGCCAGCAACACCCTGGGAGCTGAAGCTTTCTTT
-	TRBJ1-1	TRBV4-1	-	CASSLHRGAEAFF	TGCGCCAGCAGCCTCCATAGGGGAGCTGAAGCTTTCTTT
few	TRBJ1-4	TRBV7-9	-	CASSLSHEKLFF	TGTGCCAGCAGCCTTTCCCATGAAAAACTGTTTTTT
-	TRBJ1-1	TRBV4-3	-	CASSHLGLDNTEAFF	TGCGCCAGCAGCCATCTGGGCCTCGACAACACTGAAGCTTTCTTT
few	TRBJ2-7	TRBV6-5	-	CASSLQGTPYEQYF	TGTGCCAGCAGCCTACAGGGAACCCCCTACGAGCAGTACTTC
-	TRBJ2-1	TRBV6-1	-	CASSGHFYNEQFF	TGTGCCAGCAGTGGACATTTCTACAATGAGCAGTTCTTC
-	TRBJ2-7	TRBV14	TRBD1	CASSHVGTGVSYEQYF	TGTGCCAGCAGCCACGTTGGGACAGGGGTCTCCTACGAGCAGTACTTC
-	TRBJ2-2	TRBV7-9	-	CASSLRTPTGELFF	TGTGCCAGCAGCTTACGGACTCCTACCGGGGAGCTGTTTTTT
few	TRBJ1-6	TRBV6-2/TRBV6-3	-	CASSKPQGLENSPLHF	TGTGCCAGCAGCAAGCCTCAGGGATTGGAAAATTCACCCCTCCACTTT
few	TRBJ1-5	TRBV12-3/TRBV12-4	-	CASNVGMQQPQHF	TGTGCCAGCAATGTAGGGATGCAGCAGCCCCAGCATTTT
few	TRBJ2-1	TRBV12-3/TRBV12-4	TRBD1	CASSGQEYSYNEQFF	TGTGCCAGCAGTGGACAGGAGTACTCCTACAATGAGCAGTTCTTC
-	TRBJ1-1	TRBV27	TRBD1	CASSSTTGVSLAFF	TGTGCCAGCAGTTCGACAACAGGGGTGTCTTTAGCTTTCTTT
few	TRBJ2-3	TRBV12-3/TRBV12-4	-	CASSSLGGSDTQYF	TGTGCCAGCAGTTCCCTCGGCGGTTCAGATACGCAGTATTTT
many	TRBJ1-1	TRBV7-6	-	CASSLVYARLLWDTEAFF	TGTGCCAGCAGCTTAGTATACGCCCGGTTACTCTGGGACACTGAAGCTTTCTTT
many	TRBJ2-3	TRBV7-6	TRBD1	CASSAGTASTDTQYF	TGTGCCAGCAGCGCAGGGACAGCTAGCACAGATACGCAGTATTTT
few	TRBJ2-3	TRBV7-3	TRBD2	CASSLEPLAGGWGTQYF	TGTGCCAGCAGCTTGGAGCCCCTAGCGGGGGGATGGGGTACGCAGTATTTT
many	TRBJ2-3	TRBV6-2/TRBV6-3	-	CASSYNAGTDTQYF	TGTGCCAGCAGTTATAACGCAGGGACAGATACGCAGTATTTT
-	TRBJ2-7	TRBV10-2	-	CASSVEVELWEQYF	TGCGCCAGCAGTGTGGAGGTAGAATTATGGGAGCAGTACTTC
-	TRBJ2-6	TRBV7-9	TRBD1	CASSSSGGAGANVLTF	TGTGCCAGCAGCTCCTCAGGGGGCGCTGGGGCCAACGTCCTGACTTTC